These 24 T cell receptor beta chains came from one sample sequenced in a study of cytomegalovirus exposure and HLA in healthy donors. The PCR made use of 60 Vbeta and 13 Jbeta primers. Here immunoSEQ multiplex PCR was the method, and the copy in TCRdb shows in-frame clones only, minus some. The sample has some 91,000 clones; roughly 60% are singletons. The material sequenced was PBMCs. Source of these receptors: a human donor in good health.

The chain couples TRBV5-1 to TRBJ2-1; tentative D call: TRBD1 (5 bases). CDR3 length: 14 residues. The V gene lost 1 base and the J gene lost 8 bases, with 13 bases spanning the gap. Germline V gene data show CDR1 as SGHRS and CDR2 as YFSETQ. CDR3 nucleotides: TGCGCCAGCAGCTTGTCCAGGGTTGAGGATGAGCAGTTCTTC. Encoded protein: CASSLSRVEDEQFF.

The chain is built from TRBV7-2 and TRBJ2-7; a possible D gene is TRBD1 (6 bases). Germline CDR1 reads SGHTA; CDR2 reads FQGNSA. This CDR3 comprises 14 residues. Trimming removed 5 bases from V and 4 bases from J, with 15 bases in between. The CDR3 coding sequence is TGTGCCAGCAGCCTCAGGGGTTTGGGGTACGAGCAGTACTTC. Its translation is CASSLRGLGYEQYF.

J is TRBJ2-1 and V is TRBV30, with D possibly matching TRBD1 (5 bases). Trimming took off 1 base at V and 5 bases at J, with 9 bases between the two ends. The CDR3 is 13 residues long. Germline CDR1 reads GTSNPN; CDR2 reads SVGIG (reference sequence). The CDR3 bases are TGTGCCTGGAGTGAGGGGCCAAACAATGAGCAGTTCTTC. Translating it yields CAWSEGPNNEQFF. Looking up the rest from reference TRBV30 and TRBJ2-1 gives the full variable domain: SQTIHQWPATLVQPVGSPLSLECTVEGTSNPNLYWYRQAAGRGLQLLFYSVGIGQISSEVPQNLSASRPQDRQFILSSKKLLLSDSGFYLCAWSEGPNNEQFFGPGTRLTVL.

The CDR3 DNA follows: TGTGCCAGCAGTTACTCGGCAGGGGGCTTAGCCGGGGAGCTGTTTTTT. Translation: CASSYSAGGLAGELFF. The chain links TRBV6-5 to TRBJ2-2; TRBD1 matches 8 bases. Per the germline V gene, CDR1 is MNHEY and CDR2 is SVGAGI. With 0 bases clipped from V and 6 bases from J, the junction kept 6 bases outside the gene matches. This CDR3 has 16 amino acids.

V gene TRBV6-5 combines with J gene TRBJ1-2; TRBD1 is a possible D gene (5 bases). The length of the CDR3 is 14 residues. Germline-derived CDR1 and CDR2 are MNHEY and SVGAGI. The V gene lost 2 bases and the J gene lost 5 bases, with 12 bases spanning the gap. The CDR3 DNA reads TGTGCCAGCAGTTACAATCTGGGGGGGTATGGCTACACCTTC. Its translation is CASSYNLGGYGYTF.

The chain recombines TRBV11-3 with TRBJ2-1, with D possibly being TRBD2 (7 bases). Germline CDR1 and CDR2: SGHNT and YENEEA. There are 14 residues in the CDR3. Trimming cost V 4 bases and J 7 bases, with 14 bases left between them. This CDR3 reads CASSSLRGANEQFF. DNA for the CDR3: TGTGCCAGCAGCTCCTTACGGGGGGCAAATGAGCAGTTCTTC.

The chain links TRBV19 to TRBJ1-2; D unclear. Trimming took 3 bases from V and 2 from J, leaving 10 bases between them. The CDR3 extends over 14 amino acids. CDR1 LNHDA and CDR2 SQIVND come from the germline V gene (reference sequence). CDR3 region: CASSIRRPNYGYTF. In nucleotides, the CDR3 is TGTGCCAGTAGTATTCGGAGGCCGAACTATGGCTACACCTTC.

The chain is built from TRBV6-1 and TRBJ1-1; no firm D call. Germline V gene data show CDR1 as MNHNS and CDR2 as SASEGT. Trimming shortened V by 5 bases and J by 1 base, and 8 bases separated the two germline ends. This CDR3 has 13 residues. The CDR3 DNA reads as TGTGCCAGCAGTACAACAGCGAACACTGAAGCTTTCTTT. This codes for CASSTTANTEAFF.

The J gene is TRBJ1-6, the V gene TRBV19; tentative D call: TRBD1 (5 bases). Trimming cost V 5 bases and J 4 bases, with 15 bases left between them. CDR1 is LNHDA and CDR2 is SQIVND in the germline V gene (reference sequence). There are 16 residues in the CDR3. The chain's CDR3 is CASSQGVSYYNSPLHF. CDR3 bases: TGTGCCAGTAGTCAAGGGGTCTCTTATTATAATTCACCCCTCCACTTT.

This clone was counted once. The chain couples TRBV18 to TRBJ1-6; D not resolved. CDR3 length: 16 residues. With 4 bases removed from V and 9 bases from J, the gap between germline ends came to 19 bases. Looked up from germline, CDR1 is KGHSH and CDR2 is LQKENI. CDR3 in DNA: TGTGCCAGCTCACGTAATCGGGAGGTGGATGGTTCACCCCTCCACTTT. As protein: CASSRNREVDGSPLHF. Based on the CDR3 plus reference TRBV18 and TRBJ1-6, the full variable domain is NAGVMQNPRHLVRRRGQEARLRCSPMKGHSHVYWYRQLPEEGLKFMVYLQKENIIDESGMPKERFSAEFPKEGPSILRIQQVVRGDSAAYFCASSRNREVDGSPLHFGNGTRLTVT.

This clone was seen only a few times. This rearrangement joins TRBV7-2 to TRBJ2-7, with D perhaps matching TRBD2 (5 bases). This CDR3 has 13 residues. V was pared by 1 base and J by 6 bases, with 10 bases between. From germline, CDR1 is SGHTA and CDR2 FQGNSA. CDR3 in amino acids: CASSLGRAGEQYF. CDR3 DNA sequence: TGTGCCAGCAGCTTAGGCCGGGCGGGCGAGCAGTACTTC.

This chain links TRBV5-1 with TRBJ2-2; D perhaps matches TRBD2 (7 bases). This CDR3 contains 16 residues. The ends were cut back, 0 bases at V and 4 bases at J, with 13 bases in the middle. Per the germline V gene, CDR1 is SGHRS and CDR2 is YFSETQ. CDR3 DNA: TGCGCCAGCAGCTTGGAAATCGGGGGGCTCACCGGGGAGCTGTTTTTT. Translation: CASSLEIGGLTGELFF.

This chain uses TRBV4-2 with TRBJ1-2, with 9 bases identical to TRBD1. Losses at the gene ends were 4 bases for V and 10 bases for J; bases not matched to a gene: 13. The CDR3 is 15 amino acids. CDR1 is LGHNA, CDR2 YNFKEQ, per germline. CDR3 loop: CASSRDRVSGVDYTF. CDR3 sequence (DNA): TGTGCCAGCAGCCGGGACAGGGTCTCAGGCGTCGACTACACCTTC.

This clone appeared a few times. V and J are TRBV6-6 and TRBJ2-7, with D possibly TRBD1 on 6 matching bases. Trimming stripped 6 bases from V and 0 bases from J, with 9 bases between. Germline-derived CDR1 and CDR2 are MNHNY and SVGAGI (reference sequence). There are 13 residues in the CDR3. As DNA, the CDR3 is TGTGCCAGCAGGCAGACAGGCTCCTACGAGCAGTACTTC. Translation: CASRQTGSYEQYF.

This clone was observed a handful of times. The chain combines TRBV19 with TRBJ1-4, with TRBD1 matching over 7 bases. From germline, CDR1 is LNHDA and CDR2 SQIVND (reference sequence). Losses at the gene ends were 7 bases for V and 9 bases for J; bases not matched to a gene: 23. This CDR3 comprises 18 residues. CDR3 DNA sequence: TGTGCCAGTACAGTGGGACAGCGGATGGGCCTCCCGTGGAAAAAACTGTTTTTT. Protein product: CASTVGQRMGLPWKKLFF.

The V call is TRBV7-8, the J call TRBJ1-5; maybe TRBD1 (6 bases). Per germline, CDR1 SGHVS and CDR2 FQNEAQ. The V end was cut by 1 base, the J end by 3 bases, with 16 bases between. The CDR3 has 17 residues. CDR3 nucleotides: TGTGCCAGCAGCTTAGGTCAAGGGGCGGGGGCCAATCAGCCCCAGCATTTT. This translates into CASSLGQGAGANQPQHF.

This clone was found once. J is TRBJ1-5 and V is TRBV6-5; perhaps TRBD1 as D (5 bases). The CDR3 has 15 amino acids. CDR1 is MNHEY, CDR2 SVGAGI, per germline. Trimming removed 7 bases from V and 5 bases from J, with 18 bases in between. The CDR3 region has the DNA TGTGCCAGCAAGAAGGAGGGGAGTACCGATCAGCCCCAGCATTTT. Encoded protein: CASKKEGSTDQPQHF.

J is TRBJ2-5 and V is TRBV4-3, with D possibly being TRBD2 (5 bases). The CDR3 totals 17 residues. V was trimmed by 1 base and J by 3 bases, leaving 18 bases between them. CDR1 and CDR2 from the germline V gene are LGHNA and YSLEER. This CDR3 is CASSQGAGDYPEETQYF. As DNA, the CDR3 is TGCGCCAGCAGCCAAGGGGCCGGCGACTATCCGGAAGAGACCCAGTACTTC.

The V gene is TRBV7-3, the J gene TRBJ2-5; the match to TRBD2 covers 8 bases. This CDR3 is 14 amino acids long. V lost 5 bases to trimming and J lost 0 bases; unmatched junction nucleotides: 2. CDR1 and CDR2 (germline): SGHTA, FQGTGA. The chain's CDR3 is CASSRGGNQETQYF. CDR3 in DNA: TGTGCCAGCAGCCGCGGGGGGAACCAAGAGACCCAGTACTTC. The whole variable domain, filled in from reference TRBV7-3 and TRBJ2-5, reads GAGVSQTPSNKVTEKGKYVELRCDPISGHTALYWYRQSLGQGPEFLIYFQGTGAADDSGLPNDRFFAVRPEGSVSTLKIQRTERGDSAVYLCASSRGGNQETQYFGPGTRLLVL.

The CDR3 reads CASSPGTAGNTIYF. CDR3 bases: TGCGCCAGCAGCCCAGGGACAGCCGGAAACACCATATATTTT. J is TRBJ1-3 and V is TRBV5-1, with 7 nucleotides matching TRBD1. The germline V gene encodes CDR1 SGHRS and CDR2 YFSETQ. V gave up 4 bases and J gave up 4 bases; unmatched junction bases: 5. The CDR3 totals 14 residues.

The chain links TRBV25-1 to TRBJ2-3, with 9 bases lining up with TRBD2. The CDR3 has 17 residues. The V segment lost 3 bases and the J segment 2 bases; nucleotides outside the gene matches: 9. The germline V gene encodes CDR1 MGHDK and CDR2 SYGVNS. CDR3 bases: TGTGCCAGCAGTGAGTTTACTAGCGGGCTTTTCACAGATACGCAGTATTTT. It encodes CASSEFTSGLFTDTQYF.

This chain connects TRBV7-9 to TRBJ1-5, with D tentatively TRBD1 (6 bases). Trimming shortened V by 1 base and J by 5 bases, and 15 bases separated the two germline ends. The CDR3 is 16 amino acids. The V gene's germline CDR1 is SEHNR and CDR2 FQNEAQ (reference sequence). The CDR3 nucleotides are TGTGCCAGCAGCTTAGGAACAGGGTTGATGGATCAGCCCCAGCATTTT. Amino acids: CASSLGTGLMDQPQHF.

J is TRBJ2-3 and V is TRBV19; TRBD2 might be the D (5 bases). CDR1 is LNHDA and CDR2 is SQIVND in the germline V gene (reference sequence). V lost 2 bases, J lost 2 bases, and 8 bases lay in between. This CDR3 spans 14 amino acids. DNA for the CDR3: TGTGCCAGTAGTATAAGCGGTCACACAGATACGCAGTATTTT. Translation: CASSISGHTDTQYF.

This clone was counted a few times. V and J are TRBV6-5 and TRBJ1-2, with TRBD1 identical over 10 bases. The germline gives CDR1 MNHEY, CDR2 SVGAGI. The junction had 6 bases not matched to a gene; V was cut back by 6 bases and J by 8 bases. CDR3 length: 13 amino acids. The CDR3 DNA reads as TGTGCCAGCAGCCAGGGGACAGGGGCCGGCTACACCTTC. It is translated as CASSQGTGAGYTF.